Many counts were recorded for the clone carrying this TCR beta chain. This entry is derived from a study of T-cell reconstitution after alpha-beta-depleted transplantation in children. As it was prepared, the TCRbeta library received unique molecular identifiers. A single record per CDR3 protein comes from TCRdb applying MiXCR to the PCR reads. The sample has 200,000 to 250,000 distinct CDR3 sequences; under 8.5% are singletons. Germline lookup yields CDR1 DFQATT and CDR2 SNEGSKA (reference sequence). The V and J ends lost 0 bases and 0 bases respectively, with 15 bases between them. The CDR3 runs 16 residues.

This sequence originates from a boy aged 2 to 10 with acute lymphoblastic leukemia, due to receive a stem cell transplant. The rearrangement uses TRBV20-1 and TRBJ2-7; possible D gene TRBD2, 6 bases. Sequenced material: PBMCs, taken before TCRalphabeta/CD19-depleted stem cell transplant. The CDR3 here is CSARDPNGSPSYEQYF. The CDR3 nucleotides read TGCAGTGCTAGAGACCCCAACGGGAGCCCCTCCTACGAGCAGTACTTC.